Described below is a single T cell receptor beta chain sequence and its context. The sample originates from a study of blood T cell repertoires in COVID-19. About the study: T cells, B-cell-depleted T cells, or PBMCs supplied cDNA or gDNA.

Assay: immunoSEQ multiplex PCR; the TCRdb copy retains only in-frame clones and omits some. The sample holds 410,000 or so clones, 75% to 90% seen once. Germline CDR1 reads MNHEY; CDR2 reads SVGAGI. The V end lost 7 bases, the J end lost 7 bases, and 22 bases lay between the germline ends. CDR3 length: 15 residues. Sequenced material: peripheral blood. The chain combines TRBV6-5 with TRBJ1-2; D may be TRBD1 (6 bases). This receptor was taken from a woman in her forties with COVID-19, enrolled during active disease. The CDR3 DNA sequence: TGTGCCAGCACCCCGGGGCCCGGACAGTCCCGTGGCTACACCTTC. Its translation is CASTPGPGQSRGYTF.